This TCR beta chain came from a study of cytomegalovirus exposure and HLA in healthy donors. Study findings and constraints: The listing of roughly 160 TCR beta chains classed them as cytomegalovirus-associated.

This clone was observed a single time. Its target is unknown. Germline CDR1 is LGHNA and CDR2 is YSLEER. V shed 3 bases, J shed 4 bases, and the junction held 6 bases outside the gene matches. The CDR3 is made up of 15 amino acids. The donors (healthy individuals) were bone marrow donors. The PCR was carried out with 60 Vbeta primers and 13 Jbeta primers. Produced via immunoSEQ multiplex PCR; TCRdb's table is partial and in-frame only. Of 150,000 to 200,000 clones detected, 81% appear once; the ten largest clones hold around 1.9%. The clonotype originates from a man in his late teens or twenties in good health and CMV-seronegative. V is TRBV4-3 and J is TRBJ1-1, with 9 bases fitting TRBD1. Sequenced: PBMCs. Here the CDR3 reads CASSHGQGSGTEAFF. CDR3 coding DNA: TGCGCCAGCAGCCACGGACAGGGGTCGGGCACTGAAGCTTTCTTT.